A selection of T cell receptor beta chains follows, all from one sample in a study of blood T cell repertoires in COVID-19. Profiling relied on immunoSEQ multiplex PCR, and the TCRdb table lists in-frame clones only, not all of them. The sample has around 260,000 clones, over 75% seen once. The sample consisted of peripheral blood. The receptors were gathered from a human donor in a cohort sampled during active COVID-19. The CDR3 runs from the conserved cysteine through the conserved F or W. Each record gives: clone size, V gene, J gene, D gene, CDR3 DNA, CDR3 protein. A D gene is named only where the DNA matches it firmly. Rows give clone size only sometimes, using once, few, many, or a class for an expanded clone.

size: few; V: TRBV7-9; J: TRBJ2-5; D: .; DNA: TGTGCCAGCGGCAGGGGGGCACAAGAGACCCAGTACTTC; CDR3: CASGRGAQETQYF
size: .; V: TRBV4-1; J: TRBJ2-7; D: TRBD2; DNA: TGCGCCAGCAGCCAGGGGGACTACCAGAGCTCCTACGAGCAGTACTTC; CDR3: CASSQGDYQSSYEQYF
size: .; V: TRBV7-8; J: TRBJ2-7; D: TRBD1; DNA: TGTGCCAGCAGCATCCCTTCCGGGACAGGGGGGGCCGAGCAGTACTTC; CDR3: CASSIPSGTGGAEQYF
size: .; V: TRBV19; J: TRBJ1-2; D: TRBD1; DNA: TGTGCCAGTAGTATCAGACAGGGGAAGAGGCAAGGCTACACCTTC; CDR3: CASSIRQGKRQGYTF
size: .; V: TRBV29-1; J: TRBJ2-1; D: TRBD2; DNA: TGCAGCGTTTTAGCGGGAGAGCTCAATGAGCAGTTCTTC; CDR3: CSVLAGELNEQFF
size: once; V: TRBV5-5; J: TRBJ2-7; D: TRBD1; DNA: TGTGCCAGCAGCTCACACAGGGGCGAGCAGTACTTC; CDR3: CASSSHRGEQYF
size: .; V: TRBV2; J: TRBJ2-7; D: .; DNA: TGTGCCAGCAGCCCGGCGGTCGAGCAGTACTTC; CDR3: CASSPAVEQYF
size: .; V: TRBV2; J: TRBJ1-2; D: .; DNA: TGTGCCAGCAGTGTAAGGGCAGGGGATGGCTACACCTTC; CDR3: CASSVRAGDGYTF
size: .; V: TRBV25-1; J: TRBJ2-5; D: TRBD1; DNA: TGTGCCAGCAGCCCAGGGGGTGGACGGACCCAGTACTTC; CDR3: CASSPGGGRTQYF
size: once; V: TRBV5-8; J: TRBJ1-3; D: .; DNA: TGTGCCAGCAGCAATACAGGACGCTCTGGAAACACCATATATTTT; CDR3: CASSNTGRSGNTIYF
size: .; V: TRBV27; J: TRBJ1-2; D: .; DNA: TGTGCCAGCAGGGGGGGATACGGCTACACCTTC; CDR3: CASRGGYGYTF
size: .; V: TRBV9; J: TRBJ2-5; D: .; DNA: TGTGCCAGCAGCTCGTCGGGAGTAGCTGGCCAAGAGACCCAGTACTTC; CDR3: CASSSSGVAGQETQYF
size: .; V: TRBV5-1; J: TRBJ1-1; D: .; DNA: TGCGCCAGCAGCTTGGGGGCCCGTTCGACACGGCGAGCTTTCTTT; CDR3: CASSLGARSTRRAFF
size: .; V: TRBV4-1; J: TRBJ1-2; D: .; DNA: TGCGCCAGCAGCCCACAGCCTACTAACTATGGCTACACCTTC; CDR3: CASSPQPTNYGYTF
size: once; V: TRBV9; J: TRBJ2-7; D: TRBD2; DNA: TGTGCCAGCAGCGTACGGCCTAGCGGGAGTTCTGAGCAGTACTTC; CDR3: CASSVRPSGSSEQYF
size: .; V: TRBV7-2; J: TRBJ2-2; D: .; DNA: TGTGCCAGCAGCCCCGGGGTAGCAGGCACCGGGGAGCTGTTTTTT; CDR3: CASSPGVAGTGELFF
size: .; V: TRBV20-1; J: TRBJ2-2; D: .; DNA: TGCAGTGCTAGTGCAGCGAACACCGGGGAGCTGTTTTTT; CDR3: CSASAANTGELFF
size: once; V: TRBV6-2/TRBV6-3; J: TRBJ1-3; D: TRBD1; DNA: TGTGCCAGCAGTTATGGCAGGACAGGGGCTGGAAACACCATATATTTT; CDR3: CASSYGRTGAGNTIYF
size: .; V: TRBV2; J: TRBJ2-2; D: .; DNA: TGTGCCAGCAGTCTGACACCGAACACCGGGGAGCTGTTTTTT; CDR3: CASSLTPNTGELFF
size: few; V: TRBV7-2; J: TRBJ1-5; D: .; DNA: TGTGCCAGCAGCTTAAGAGGCGGCAATCAGCCCCAGCATTTT; CDR3: CASSLRGGNQPQHF
size: .; V: TRBV12-5; J: TRBJ2-3; D: .; DNA: TGTGCTAGTGGTTTGCCAAGACAGAGACCCACAGATACGCAGTATTTT; CDR3: CASGLPRQRPTDTQYF
size: .; V: TRBV19; J: TRBJ2-3; D: TRBD1; DNA: TGTGCCTCATTGGGACAGAGCACAGATACGCAGTATTTT; CDR3: CASLGQSTDTQYF